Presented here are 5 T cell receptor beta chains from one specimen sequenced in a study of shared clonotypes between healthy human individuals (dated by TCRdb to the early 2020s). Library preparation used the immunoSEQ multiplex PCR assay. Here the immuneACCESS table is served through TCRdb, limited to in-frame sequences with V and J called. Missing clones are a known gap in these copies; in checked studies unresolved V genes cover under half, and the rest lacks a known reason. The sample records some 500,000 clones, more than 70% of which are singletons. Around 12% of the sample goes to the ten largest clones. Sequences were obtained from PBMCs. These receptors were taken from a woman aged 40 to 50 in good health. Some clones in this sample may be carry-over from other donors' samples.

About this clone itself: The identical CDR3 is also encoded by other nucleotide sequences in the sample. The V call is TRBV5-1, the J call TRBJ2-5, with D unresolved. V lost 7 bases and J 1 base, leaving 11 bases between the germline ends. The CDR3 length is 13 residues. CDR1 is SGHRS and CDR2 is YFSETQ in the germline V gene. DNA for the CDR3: TGCGCCAGCTCTCCGGGTTCCCAAGAGACCCAGTACTTC. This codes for CASSPGSQETQYF. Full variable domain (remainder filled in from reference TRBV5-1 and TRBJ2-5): KAGVTQTPRYLIKTRGQQVTLSCSPISGHRSVSWYQQTPGQGLQFLFEYFSETQRNKGNFPGRFSGRQFSNSRSEMNVSTLELGDSALYLCASSPGSQETQYFGPGTRLLVL.

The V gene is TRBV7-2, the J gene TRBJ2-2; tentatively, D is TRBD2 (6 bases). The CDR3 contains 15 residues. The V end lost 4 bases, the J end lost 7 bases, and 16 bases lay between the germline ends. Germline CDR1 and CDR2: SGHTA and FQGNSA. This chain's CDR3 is CASSSHRGLHGELFF. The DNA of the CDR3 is TGTGCCAGCAGCTCCCATCGGGGGTTGCACGGGGAGCTGTTTTTT.

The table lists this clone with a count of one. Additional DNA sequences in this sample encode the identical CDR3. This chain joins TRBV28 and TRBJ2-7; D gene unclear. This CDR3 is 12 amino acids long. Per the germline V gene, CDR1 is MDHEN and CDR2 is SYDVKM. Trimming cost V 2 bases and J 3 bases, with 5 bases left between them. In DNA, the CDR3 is TGTGCCAGCAGTTTACTAAGCTACGAGCAGTACTTC. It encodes CASSLLSYEQYF.

The CDR3 coding sequence is TGTGCCACCAGAGCAGATCCTAATGAAAAACTGTTTTTT. As protein: CATRADPNEKLFF. The chain recombines TRBV2 with TRBJ1-4; D gene ambiguous. Per germline, CDR1 SNHLY and CDR2 FYNNEI. The CDR3 covers 13 residues. Trimming took off 10 bases at V and 3 bases at J, with 12 bases between the two ends.

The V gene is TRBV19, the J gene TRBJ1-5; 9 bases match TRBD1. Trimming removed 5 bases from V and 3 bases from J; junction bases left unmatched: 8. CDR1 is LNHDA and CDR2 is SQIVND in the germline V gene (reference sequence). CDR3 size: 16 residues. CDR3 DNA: TGTGCCAGTAGTGGAAGGACAGGGGTCTTCAATCAGCCCCAGCATTTT. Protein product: CASSGRTGVFNQPQHF.